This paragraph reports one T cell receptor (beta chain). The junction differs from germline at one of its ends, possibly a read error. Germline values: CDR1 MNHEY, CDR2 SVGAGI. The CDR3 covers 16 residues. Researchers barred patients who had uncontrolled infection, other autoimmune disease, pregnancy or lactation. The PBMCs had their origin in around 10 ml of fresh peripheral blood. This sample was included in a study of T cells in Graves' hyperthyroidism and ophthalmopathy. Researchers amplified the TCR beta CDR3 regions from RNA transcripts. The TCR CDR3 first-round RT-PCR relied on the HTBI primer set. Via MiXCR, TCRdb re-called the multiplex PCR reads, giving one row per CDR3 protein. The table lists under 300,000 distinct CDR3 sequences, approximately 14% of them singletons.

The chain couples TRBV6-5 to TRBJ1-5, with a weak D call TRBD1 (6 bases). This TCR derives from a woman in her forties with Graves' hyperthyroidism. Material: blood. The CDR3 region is CASSSSGGAANQLQHF. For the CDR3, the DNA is TGTGCCAGCAGTTCGTCTGGGGGGGCGGCCAATCAGCTCCAGCATTTT.